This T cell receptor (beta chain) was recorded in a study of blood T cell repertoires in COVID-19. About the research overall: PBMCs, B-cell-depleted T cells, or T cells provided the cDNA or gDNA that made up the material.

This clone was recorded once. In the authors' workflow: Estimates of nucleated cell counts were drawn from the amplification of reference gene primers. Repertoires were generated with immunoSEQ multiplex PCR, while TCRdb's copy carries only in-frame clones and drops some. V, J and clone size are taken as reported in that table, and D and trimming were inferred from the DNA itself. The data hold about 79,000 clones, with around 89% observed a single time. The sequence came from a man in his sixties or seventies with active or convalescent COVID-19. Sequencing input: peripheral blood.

In DNA form, the CDR3 reads TGTGCCAGCAGCTTAGCGGGCAGATATGGCTACACCTTC. Amino acids: CASSLAGRYGYTF. The J gene is TRBJ1-2, the V gene TRBV7-9; D is ambiguous. The germline gives CDR1 SEHNR, CDR2 FQNEAQ (reference sequence). V lost 0 bases and J lost 5, with 7 bases in between. The CDR3 runs to 13 residues. Supplemented by reference TRBV7-9 and TRBJ1-2, the full variable domain reads DTGVSQNPRHKITKRGQNVTFRCDPISEHNRLYWYRQTLGQGPEFLTYFQNEAQLEKSRLLSDRFSAERPKGSFSTLEIQRTEQGDSAMYLCASSLAGRYGYTFGSGTRLTVV.